These 19 T cell receptor beta chains were all obtained from the same sample, sequenced in a study of T cell repertoires in aging, cancer and after chemotherapy. A mixed TRB-A/B primer pool amplified rearranged TRB by multiplex touch-down PCR. TCRdb recomputed calls from the multiplex PCR reads with MiXCR, one row per CDR3 protein. This table has about 1,300 distinct CDR3 sequences, 25% to 30% appearing once. Peripheral blood genomic DNA, not sorted cells or RNA, was the template. Sequenced material: blood. These receptors were obtained from a human donor with a blood cancer.

Regarding this clonotype: A junction end diverges from the germline sequence, so it may reflect a read error. V gene TRBV20-1 combines with J gene TRBJ1-2; D uncertain. Germline V gene lookup returns CDR1 DFQATT and CDR2 SNEGSKA (reference sequence). The CDR3 consists of 12 residues. Here the CDR3 reads CSAEPERYAYTF. Here the CDR3 DNA reads TGCAGTGCGGAACCAGAACGGTATGCCTACACCTTC.

Notes on this clonotype: With a much larger clone just one base away, this may be a read error. This chain connects TRBV30 to TRBJ1-1; D remains ambiguous. The CDR3 loop spans 14 amino acids. Germline CDR1 is GTSNPN and CDR2 is SVGIG (reference sequence). Trimming left V 0 bases short and J 0 bases short, with 8 bases between. CDR3 residues: CAWSVRLMNTEAFF. The CDR3 nucleotides read TGTGCCTGGAGTGTAAGGCTGATGAACACTGAAGCTTTCTTT.

The chain is built from TRBV6-2 or TRBV6-3 and TRBJ1-3; 7 bases agree with TRBD1. CDR3 length equals 16 residues. V shed 2 bases, J shed 0 bases, and the junction held 4 bases outside the gene matches. The germline CDR1 and CDR2 sequences are MNHEY and SVGEGT. CDR3 protein: CASSYKGQHSGNTIYF. The CDR3, as DNA: TGTGCCAGCAGTTACAAGGGACAGCACTCTGGAAACACCATATATTTT.

In its sample, this clonotype is medium-sized. This rearrangement joins TRBV6-5 to TRBJ2-5; D is undetermined. V lost 6 bases and J 5 bases, leaving 13 bases between the germline ends. In germline, CDR1 is MNHEY, CDR2 SVGAGI. The CDR3 sequence is 13 residues long. CDR3 coding DNA: TGTGCCAGCAGCCGGATGGAAAGGGAGACCCAGTACTTC. Translated, it gives CASSRMERETQYF.

This clonotype is termed medium-sized. The V gene is TRBV20-1, the J gene TRBJ2-3; 8 bases are a match to TRBD2. Germline loops: CDR1 DFQATT, CDR2 SNEGSKA (reference sequence). V shed 5 bases, J shed 2 bases, and the junction held 6 bases outside the gene matches. This CDR3 has 14 residues. The DNA for the CDR3 is TGCAGTGCTTCAGCGGGGGAGATCACAGATACGCAGTATTTT. It is translated as CSASAGEITDTQYF.

This clonotype was counted only a few times. The chain links TRBV18 to TRBJ1-1, with D unclear. Germline CDR1 reads KGHSH; CDR2 reads LQKENI. Trimming removed 3 bases at V and 5 bases at J, with 16 bases between. The CDR3 totals 15 residues. The CDR3 region is CASSPRAGVRTEAFF. The CDR3 coding sequence is TGTGCCAGCTCACCCCGCGCGGGTGTGAGGACTGAAGCTTTCTTT. Full variable domain (rest looked up from reference TRBV18 and TRBJ1-1): NAGVMQNPRHLVRRRGQEARLRCSPMKGHSHVYWYRQLPEEGLKFMVYLQKENIIDESGMPKERFSAEFPKEGPSILRIQQVVRGDSAAYFCASSPRAGVRTEAFFGQGTRLTVV.

This clonotype is labeled as medium-sized. This chain joins TRBV5-6 and TRBJ1-4; D unclear. Between the trimmed V and J ends, which lost 3 bases and 6 bases, there was a span of 18 bases. Germline V gene data show CDR1 as SGHDT and CDR2 as YYEEEE. The CDR3 spans 16 residues. The CDR3 DNA sequence: TGTGCCAGCAGCTCCCCCCTAGATCAGACTTATGAAAAACTGTTTTTT. Amino acid sequence: CASSSPLDQTYEKLFF.

The chain joins TRBV5-1 to TRBJ2-2; D not certain. The V gene's germline CDR1 is SGHRS and CDR2 YFSETQ. The CDR3 totals 14 residues. V shed 0 bases and J shed 7 bases, with 10 bases lying between them. CDR3 sequence reads: CASSLDLRNGELFF. The CDR3 DNA follows: TGCGCCAGCAGCTTGGATCTTAGGAACGGGGAGCTGTTTTTT.

This clonotype is deemed medium-sized. The chain carries TRBV7-9 and TRBJ1-4, with TRBD1 matching over 7 bases. Per the germline V gene, CDR1 is SEHNR and CDR2 is FQNEAQ (reference sequence). V was clipped by 0 bases and J by 5 bases; unmatched bases: 6. The CDR3 sequence is 16 residues long. The CDR3: CASSLAGGGPNEKLFF. The CDR3 DNA sequence: TGTGCCAGCAGCTTAGCGGGAGGGGGCCCGAATGAAAAACTGTTTTTT.

This clonotype is medium-sized within its sample. The chain employs TRBV6-1 and TRBJ1-2; a possible D gene is TRBD1 (6 bases). Germline CDR1 MNHNS, CDR2 SASEGT. Trimming took off 3 bases at V and 3 bases at J, with 11 bases between the two ends. The CDR3 contains 14 residues. The CDR3 here is CASSDQGRYYGYTF. The CDR3 DNA is TGTGCCAGCAGTGACCAGGGGCGGTACTATGGCTACACCTTC.

By frequency in the sample, this clonotype is medium-sized. The chain joins TRBV15 to TRBJ1-2; TRBD1 agrees at 7 bases. V shed 5 bases and J 2 bases; nucleotides not matched to a gene: 11. This CDR3 is 16 amino acids long. Germline V gene sequence: CDR1 LNHNV, CDR2 YYDKDF (reference sequence). Here the CDR3 DNA reads TGTGCCACCAGCTCCCTGGGACAGCCCAAAAACTATGGCTACACCTTC. It codes for CATSSLGQPKNYGYTF. The full variable domain, its missing parts supplied by reference TRBV15 and TRBJ1-2, is DAMVIQNPRYQVTQFGKPVTLSCSQTLNHNVMYWYQQKSSQAPKLLFHYYDKDFNNEADTPDNFQSRRPNTSFCFLDIRSPGLGDTAMYLCATSSLGQPKNYGYTFGSGTRLTVV.

This clonotype is medium-sized (0.01 to 0.1%) in the sample. This chain uses TRBV6-1 with TRBJ2-5; D remains unclear. The CDR3 length is 16 residues. Germline V CDR1 and CDR2: MNHNS, SASEGT. Trimming stripped 6 bases from V and 4 bases from J, with 21 bases between. CDR3 sequence: CASRSRGRVMGETQYF. Here the CDR3 DNA reads TGTGCCAGCAGGAGTCGAGGACGCGTCATGGGAGAGACCCAGTACTTC.

Of note for this clonotype: This may come from a read error, since a much larger clone is one base off. The genes are TRBV5-6 and TRBJ1-2; possible D gene TRBD1, 6 bases. The germline CDR1 and CDR2 sequences are SGHDT and YYEEEE. The CDR3 runs 13 residues. V lost 4 bases to trimming and J lost 10 bases, with 17 bases between them. CDR3 region: CASSPIQGVDYTF. The CDR3 DNA follows: TGTGCCAGCAGCCCGATACAGGGAGTTGACTACACCTTC. Looking up the rest from reference TRBV5-6 and TRBJ1-2 gives the full variable domain: DAGVTQSPTHLIKTRGQQVTLRCSPKSGHDTVSWYQQALGQGPQFIFQYYEEEERQRGNFPDRFSGHQFPNYSSELNVNALLLGDSALYLCASSPIQGVDYTFGSGTRLTVV.

V usage is TRBV6-6 and J usage is TRBJ2-7; D perhaps matches TRBD1 (6 bases). CDR3 length equals 13 residues. Germline-derived CDR1 and CDR2 are MNHNY and SVGAGI (reference sequence). Trimming stripped 5 bases from V and 1 base from J, with 9 bases between. In DNA, the CDR3 is TGTGCCAGCAGTGGGACATTTTCCTACGAGCAGTACTTC. This codes for CASSGTFSYEQYF.

The gene calls are TRBV27 and TRBJ2-2, with D possibly matching TRBD2 (5 bases). Germline V CDR1 and CDR2: MNHEY, SMNVEV (reference sequence). With 7 bases removed from V and 1 base from J, the gap between germline ends came to 22 bases. The CDR3 is made up of 18 amino acids. In DNA, the CDR3 is TGTGCCAGCACCCACATCCCCAACCTGAGCGGGAACACCGGGGAGCTGTTTTTT. Encoded protein: CASTHIPNLSGNTGELFF.

This clonotype is deemed medium-sized. This chain connects TRBV30 to TRBJ1-1, with TRBD1 identical over 7 bases. The length of the CDR3 is 15 residues. The V segment lost 0 bases and the J segment 3 bases; nucleotides outside the gene matches: 7. Germline V gene lookup returns CDR1 GTSNPN and CDR2 SVGIG (reference sequence). The CDR3 reads CAWSVMGQPDTEAFF. The DNA of the CDR3 is TGTGCCTGGAGTGTTATGGGACAGCCGGACACTGAAGCTTTCTTT.

The chain joins TRBV7-6 to TRBJ2-3, with unresolved D. The CDR3 spans 17 residues. Germline lookup yields CDR1 SGHVS and CDR2 FNYEAQ. Trimming left V 7 bases short and J 4 bases short, with 24 bases between. The CDR3 reads CASTEVPSFPLPDTQYF. The CDR3 DNA follows: TGTGCCAGCACCGAAGTCCCGAGTTTCCCCCTACCAGATACGCAGTATTTT.

This clonotype is labeled medium-sized. V gene TRBV18 combines with J gene TRBJ2-3; D perhaps matches TRBD2 (6 bases). Trimming pared 3 bases from V and 4 bases from J, leaving 11 bases between. The CDR3 covers 14 residues. Germline values: CDR1 KGHSH, CDR2 LQKENI. The CDR3 DNA follows: TGTGCCAGCTCACCGACATCTAGCGCAGATACGCAGTATTTT. This gives the protein CASSPTSSADTQYF.

In DNA, the CDR3 is TGCGCCAGCAGCTTGTACAGGGAGGTTTACGAAAAACTGTTTTTT. This translates into CASSLYREVYEKLFF. The rearrangement joins TRBV5-1 to TRBJ1-4; tentatively, D is TRBD1 (6 bases). The CDR3 loop spans 15 amino acids. V was cut by 1 base and J by 8 bases, with 15 bases left in between. The V gene's germline CDR1 is SGHRS and CDR2 YFSETQ.